This entry lists 16 T cell receptor beta chains sequenced from one sample in a study of technical replicates of blood from several donors (dated by TCRdb to the late 2010s). The library was prepared using the immunoSEQ multiplex PCR assay. TCRdb took over this immuneACCESS table, retaining in-frame rearrangements with V and J assigned. Such tables are incomplete; in checked studies, under half of the missing clones stem from an unresolved V gene, and the remainder is unexplained. This sample comprises 60,000 to 75,000 clones, about 87% of them detected only once. Together, the top ten hold 4% to 6.5% of the sample. The sequencing sample was made of PBMCs. The receptors come from a human donor in good health. Some clones in this sample may be carry-over from other donors' samples.

The chain combines TRBV5-4 with TRBJ2-7; 10 positions match TRBD1. Germline loops: CDR1 SGHNT, CDR2 YYREEE (reference sequence). Trimming cost V 4 bases and J 1 base; bases outside gene matches: 2. This CDR3 comprises 14 residues. In nucleotides, the CDR3 is TGTGCCAGCAGCGGACAGGGGGGGTCCTACGAGCAGTACTTC. Residues: CASSGQGGSYEQYF. Variable domain in full (rest from reference TRBV5-4 and TRBJ2-7): ETGVTQSPTHLIKTRGQQVTLRCSSQSGHNTVSWYQQALGQGPQFIFQYYREEENGRGNFPPRFSGLQFPNYSSELNVNALELDDSALYLCASSGQGGSYEQYFGPGTRLTVT.

The rearrangement uses TRBV19 and TRBJ1-2, with D perhaps TRBD1 (5 bases). Germline V lookup: CDR1 LNHDA, CDR2 SQIVND (reference sequence). This CDR3 contains 15 residues. V dropped 0 bases and J dropped 4 bases, with 12 bases sitting between them. The CDR3: CASSIDRESFYGYTF. CDR3 nucleotide sequence: TGTGCCAGTAGTATAGACAGGGAATCTTTCTATGGCTACACCTTC. Looking up the rest from reference TRBV19 and TRBJ1-2 gives the full variable domain: DGGITQSPKYLFRKEGQNVTLSCEQNLNHDAMYWYRQDPGQGLRLIYYSQIVNDFQKGDIAEGYSVSREKKESFPLTVTSAQKNPTAFYLCASSIDRESFYGYTFGSGTRLTVV.

The chain recombines TRBV30 with TRBJ2-1; TRBD2 aligns across 9 bases. This CDR3 contains 14 residues. Germline CDR1 is GTSNPN and CDR2 is SVGIG (reference sequence). V shed 7 bases and J 0 bases; nucleotides not matched to a gene: 4. In DNA form, the CDR3 reads TGTGCCTATCTAGCGGGGAGCTCCTACAATGAGCAGTTCTTC. It is translated as CAYLAGSSYNEQFF.

The V call is TRBV7-9, the J call TRBJ1-4; unclear D gene. The CDR3 sequence is 13 residues long. Trimming took off 4 bases at V and 10 bases at J, with 13 bases between the two ends. Germline CDR1 and CDR2: SEHNR and FQNEAQ (reference sequence). Written as DNA, the CDR3 is TGTGCCAGCAGCTCCGAGGCCCGGCGAAAACTGTTTTTT. Its translation: CASSSEARRKLFF. The variable domain in full, completed from reference TRBV7-9 and TRBJ1-4, reads DTGVSQNPRHKITKRGQNVTFRCDPISEHNRLYWYRQTLGQGPEFLTYFQNEAQLEKSRLLSDRFSAERPKGSFSTLEIQRTEQGDSAMYLCASSSEARRKLFFGSGTQLSVL.

The gene calls are TRBV11-1 and TRBJ1-1; D unresolved. V lost 7 bases and J lost 4, with 16 bases in between. The CDR3 totals 14 residues. Germline values: CDR1 SGHAT, CDR2 FQDESV (reference sequence). CDR3 bases: TGTGCCAGCACCAAGGGAGATTTTGGCACTGAAGCTTTCTTT. Translation gives CASTKGDFGTEAFF.

The CDR3 coding sequence is TGTGCCAGCAGCTCCTCTAGCGGGGGGGCATACAATGAGCAGTTCTTC. The encoded protein is CASSSSSGGAYNEQFF. This chain uses TRBV7-2 with TRBJ2-1; 12 positions agree with TRBD2. This CDR3 has 16 amino acids. CDR1 and CDR2 from the germline V gene are SGHTA and FQGNSA. Trimming at V came to 4 bases and at J to 4 bases, leaving 5 bases not matched to a gene.

The genes are TRBV4-1 and TRBJ2-1; no reliable D call. The V end was cut by 3 bases, the J end by 0 bases, with 9 bases between. The CDR3 length is 15 residues. Germline CDR1 is MGHRA and CDR2 is YSYEKL. This chain's CDR3 is CASSHPVSSYNEQFF. The DNA for the CDR3 is TGCGCCAGCAGCCACCCGGTGAGCTCCTACAATGAGCAGTTCTTC.

This chain uses TRBV7-7 with TRBJ2-5; D ambiguous. Per germline, CDR1 SSHAT and CDR2 FNYEAQ (reference sequence). This CDR3 spans 12 amino acids. V gave up 5 bases and J gave up 5 bases, with 9 bases separating them. CDR3 in DNA: TGTGCCAGCAGCCCCTTCGGGGAGACCCAGTACTTC. It codes for CASSPFGETQYF.

This chain uses TRBV2 with TRBJ1-1; D might be TRBD1 (6 bases). The CDR3 length is 14 residues. Deletions cut 5 bases from V and 5 bases from J, with 15 bases between. Germline values: CDR1 SNHLY, CDR2 FYNNEI. The CDR3 loop reads CASSPGGEFTEAFF. In DNA, the CDR3 is TGTGCCAGCAGTCCGGGGGGCGAATTTACTGAAGCTTTCTTT. The full variable domain, with the rest looked up from reference TRBV2 and TRBJ1-1, is EPEVTQTPSHQVTQMGQEVILRCVPISNHLYFYWYRQILGQKVEFLVSFYNNEISEKSEIFDDQFSVERPDGSNFTLKIRSTKLEDSAMYFCASSPGGEFTEAFFGQGTRLTVV.

The V call is TRBV12-5, the J call TRBJ1-6; tentative D call: TRBD1 (5 bases). From germline, CDR1 is LGHNT and CDR2 FRNRAP. CDR3 size: 18 residues. The V end was cut by 1 base, the J end by 4 bases, with 17 bases between. The chain's CDR3 is CASGLALGQGRYNSPLHF. The CDR3 nucleotides read TGTGCTAGTGGTTTGGCCCTCGGGCAGGGTAGATATAATTCACCCCTCCACTTT.

The rearrangement joins TRBV5-1 to TRBJ2-1, with 8 bases that match TRBD2. Trimming took 0 bases from V and 3 from J; bases not matched to a gene: 2. CDR1 is SGHRS, CDR2 YFSETQ, per germline. There are 15 residues in the CDR3. In DNA, the CDR3 is TGCGCCAGCAGCTTGGCGGGACTAGACTACAATGAGCAGTTCTTC. Protein: CASSLAGLDYNEQFF.

J is TRBJ2-5 and V is TRBV4-3; 7 bases align to TRBD2. V lost 1 base and J lost 0; bases outside the gene matches: 5. CDR3 size: 16 residues. Germline V gives CDR1 LGHNA, CDR2 YSLEER. The CDR3 is CASSQGWEGYQETQYF. CDR3 coding DNA: TGCGCCAGCAGCCAAGGGTGGGAGGGGTACCAAGAGACCCAGTACTTC.

The V gene is TRBV7-7, the J gene TRBJ2-5, with 7 bases lining up with TRBD1. Germline V lookup: CDR1 SSHAT, CDR2 FNYEAQ (reference sequence). The ends lost 2 bases at V and 5 bases at J; junction bases unmatched: 2. The length of the CDR3 is 13 residues. CDR3 sequence reads: CASSLSTGETQYF. DNA for the CDR3: TGTGCCAGCAGCTTATCGACAGGGGAGACCCAGTACTTC.

The rearrangement uses TRBV6-6 and TRBJ1-5; 8 bases line up with TRBD1. Germline trimming cut 5 bases from V and 6 bases from J; bases unmatched to any gene: 6. The CDR3 contains 14 residues. Per the germline V gene, CDR1 is MNHNY and CDR2 is SVGAGI (reference sequence). This CDR3 is CASSRTGGGQPQHF. In nucleotides, the CDR3 is TGTGCCAGCAGTCGAACAGGGGGGGGTCAGCCCCAGCATTTT.

Only a few counts were recorded for this clone. The chain couples TRBV4-1 to TRBJ2-2; D not resolved. The germline gives CDR1 MGHRA, CDR2 YSYEKL. This CDR3 has 11 residues. Trimming removed 5 bases from V and 7 bases from J, with 5 bases in between. For the CDR3, the DNA is TGCGCCAGCAGCTTCCACGGGGAGCTGTTTTTT. Translation: CASSFHGELFF.

This sequence joins TRBV6-6 and TRBJ2-1, with TRBD2 matching 11 bases. The CDR3 extends over 16 amino acids. Germline V gene lookup returns CDR1 MNHNY and CDR2 SVGAGI (reference sequence). Trimming at V came to 6 bases and at J to 5 bases, leaving 9 bases not matched to a gene. The CDR3 sequence: CASSRKLAGEDNEQFF. The CDR3 region has the DNA TGTGCCAGCAGCCGCAAACTAGCGGGAGAAGACAATGAGCAGTTCTTC.